These 3 T cell receptor beta chains originate from one sample sequenced in a study of T cells in Graves' hyperthyroidism and ophthalmopathy. Amplified TCR beta CDR3 regions came from RNA transcripts. First-round RT-PCR targeting the TCR CDR3 was performed with the HTBI primer set. TCRdb ran MiXCR on the multiplex PCR reads and lists one entry per CDR3 protein. The sample holds around 600,000 distinct CDR3 sequences, 11% to 15% seen once. The material sequenced was blood. The source of these receptors is a young woman with Graves' ophthalmopathy.

This clonotype came up many times. The CDR3 sequence: CAWILRGEQYF. The CDR3, as DNA: TGTGCCTGGATACTGCGGGGCGAGCAGTACTTC. The chain couples TRBV30 to TRBJ2-7, with D possibly being TRBD2 (6 bases). The germline V gene has CDR1 GTSNPN and CDR2 SVGIG (reference sequence). The CDR3 sequence is 11 residues long. V was clipped by 4 bases and J by 6 bases, with 10 bases between them.

This clonotype showed up just a few times. This could be a read error, since a much larger clone is one nucleotide away. The chain combines TRBV5-1 with TRBJ2-1; TRBD2 aligns across 10 bases. Germline V gene data show CDR1 as SGHRS and CDR2 as YFSETQ. CDR3 size: 15 residues. The CDR3 loop reads CASSILAGGYNGQFF. The CDR3 DNA follows: TGCGCCAGCAGCATATTAGCGGGAGGTTACAATGGGCAGTTCTTC.

The chain recombines TRBV10-2 with TRBJ1-2; 9 bases match TRBD1. In germline, CDR1 is WSHSY, CDR2 SAAADI. The CDR3 is 15 amino acids. V was clipped by 7 bases and J by 8 bases; unmatched bases: 14. The CDR3 spells CASTPRGQGVGGYTF. The DNA for the CDR3 is TGCGCCAGCACCCCCCGGGGACAGGGCGTTGGAGGCTACACCTTC.